This T cell receptor (beta chain) came from a study of blood T cell repertoires in COVID-19 (dated by TCRdb to about 2020). Concerning the study at large: Collaborator samples came from the United States, Italy and Spain and covered acute and convalescent phases of COVID-19. The prospective study material was composed of cDNA or gDNA derived from T cells, B-cell-depleted T cells, or PBMCs. The sample metadata nearly always contained a de-identified subject ID, COVID-19 status, age in years and sex. The samples were drawn from the first 160 participants of the ongoing ImmuneRACE study and from over 950 subjects provided by 6 global collaborators. Subjects who had been exposed to COVID-19, were actively infected with it, or had recovered from it provided the deeply sampled blood TCRbeta repertoires that made up the dataset. A freely available public database, intended as a resource for researchers studying the immune response to SARS-CoV-2, is where the repertoires were released. Where available, HLA class I and class II types were obtained from metadata supplied by the sample provider rather than from assay-based typing.

As to this clone: Its specific antigen is unknown. Per-base quality was not reported, and no clone a single base away is much larger than it.

Overall results and qualifications from the work: The amount of clinical and demographic metadata varied by source and participant and was provided uncurated.

The CDR3 has 15 amino acids, counting the end cysteine and phenylalanine. The CDR3 DNA has 45 bases and is translated from base 1. The CDR1 and CDR2 encoded by the germline V gene are SGHTA and FQGNSA. Trimming takes 4 bases from V and 2 bases from J, and the germline ends sit 13 bases apart. Participants in the prospective study were aged roughly 18 to 100 years, lived in under 30 United States geographic areas, and enrolled through a virtual design. In the prospective study, cohorts were assigned on the basis of participant-reported clinical history obtained from a screening survey and a study questionnaire. Recovered participants in ImmuneRACE Cohort 3 were defined as having two consecutive negative NP/OP PCR tests, clearance from a healthcare professional, or resolution of symptoms. Each participant in the prospective study had whole blood, serum and a nasopharyngeal or oropharyngeal swab collected by mobile phlebotomists. Over a roughly 2-month period, participants in the prospective study had the option of providing additional blood draws and questionnaires. Prospective study blood samples were shipped either frozen or at room temperature before DNA extraction.

TCRbeta CDR3 regions were amplified from genomic DNA by means of the immunoSEQ Assay, a bias-controlled multiplex PCR. As for the original processing: Within the assay, amplification of reference gene primers was used to estimate how many nucleated cells each sample contained. Sequence reads were collapsed and filtered to measure the absolute abundance of every unique TCRbeta CDR3 rearrangement. Productive Simpson clonality was computed per sample as the square root of Simpson's diversity index over productive rearrangements. What TCRdb holds here is the immuneACCESS table cut down to in-frame rearrangements. Part of the clones is not present; checked against another copy, under half of the missing clones reflect an unresolved V gene, and the others are unexplained. V and J calls and clone size are copied from that table; D and trimming were computed from the DNA. This sample is represented by some 350,000 clones; roughly 84% of them were singletons. The top ten hold around 3% of the sample.

This TCR was sampled from a woman aged 25-40 years who had recovered from COVID-19. The chain is assembled from TRBV7-2 and TRBJ2-3; no D gene call is confident. The specimen sequenced was PBMCs or T cells enriched from blood (not recorded which). The CDR3 has the sequence CASSSPRWYTDTQYF. The nucleotide sequence is TGTGCCAGCAGCTCACCGAGGTGGTACACAGATACGCAGTATTTT.